This TCR beta chain emerged from a study of OX40 agonist ivuxolimab in advanced cancers. Study conclusions and caveats: Among expanded peripheral T cells, antigen specificity went undetermined.

The method was immunoSEQ multiplex PCR; TCRdb's version includes in-frame clones alone and lacks a portion of them. The sample has tens of thousands of clones, less than 90% seen once. A note on this clone: Its antigen is currently unknown.

The ends were cut back, 3 bases at V and 8 bases at J, with 17 bases in the middle. This CDR3 has 15 amino acids. In germline, CDR1 is SEHNR, CDR2 FQNEAQ (reference sequence). This chain joins TRBV7-9 and TRBJ2-1, with D unclear. The receptor was derived from an adult with an advanced solid tumor such as melanoma, head and neck, liver or kidney cancer. The sample in question was CD4+ or CD8+ T cells sorted from blood, obtained in a trial of the OX40 agonist ivuxolimab. The CDR3 spells CASSFPGNAGHEQFF. The CDR3 DNA sequence: TGTGCCAGCAGCTTTCCAGGAAACGCCGGGCATGAGCAGTTCTTC.